The entry below gives a single T cell receptor (beta chain) sequence along with its context. Its specificity is not known. This CDR3 has 12 amino acids. The V gene lost 6 bases and the J gene lost 12 bases, with 12 bases spanning the gap. CDR1 is MNHEY, CDR2 SVGAGI, per germline. This entry comes from a study of beta chain features in type 1 diabetes. Across the whole study: Patients did not differ from healthy donors in age, gender or cell yield.

Every bit of the isolated RNA underwent reverse transcription, so sequencing read expressed TCRB transcripts. The read count averaged about 3.3 million across naive, central memory and regulatory T cell samples. Produced via immunoSEQ multiplex PCR; TCRdb's table is partial and in-frame only. The sample carries about 260,000 clones, about 71% recorded once. Study-wide results and caveats: Because the template was cDNA, high-expressing cells might be over-represented.

The rearrangement uses TRBV6-5 and TRBJ1-6; D possibly corresponds to TRBD1 (6 bases). Source material: naive CD4+ T cells from blood. The clonotype originates from a man aged 25 to 40 in good health. The CDR3 sequence: CASREGGEPLHF. The CDR3 DNA sequence: TGTGCCAGCAGGGAGGGGGGAGAACCCCTCCACTTT.